The 17 T cell receptor beta chains below come from one sample, sequenced in a study of T cell changes during pregnancy in multiple sclerosis. The table came from immunoSEQ multiplex PCR; TCRdb's copy has only in-frame clones and leaves some out. The table lists about 55,000 clones, about 87% of them singletons. The specimen comprised CD4+ T cells from peripheral blood mononuclear cells, sampled in the first trimester of pregnancy. The receptors were sampled from a female donor with multiple sclerosis, enrolled in a pregnancy study.

V usage is TRBV7-2 and J usage is TRBJ2-5, with 12 bases lining up with TRBD2. Germline-derived CDR1 and CDR2 are SGHTA and FQGNSA. Trimming at V came to 7 bases and at J to 5 bases, leaving 8 bases not matched to a gene. This CDR3 has 15 residues. The CDR3 loop is CASTFAGTSGETQYF. The CDR3, as DNA: TGTGCCAGCACCTTCGCCGGGACTAGCGGGGAGACCCAGTACTTC.

The chain is built from TRBV5-1 and TRBJ2-7, with unresolved D. Per germline, CDR1 SGHRS and CDR2 YFSETQ. This CDR3 has 12 residues. The germline V and J ends were trimmed by 4 bases and 2 bases, with 7 bases remaining between them. The CDR3 loop reads CASSLIPYEQYF. In DNA form, the CDR3 reads TGCGCCAGCAGCCTAATACCCTACGAGCAGTACTTC. The full variable domain, completed using reference TRBV5-1 and TRBJ2-7, is KAGVTQTPRYLIKTRGQQVTLSCSPISGHRSVSWYQQTPGQGLQFLFEYFSETQRNKGNFPGRFSGRQFSNSRSEMNVSTLELGDSALYLCASSLIPYEQYFGPGTRLTVT.

The sample holds one count of this clone. This chain connects TRBV7-9 to TRBJ1-2; a weak D match, TRBD1 (5 bases). The CDR3 covers 15 residues. V was pared by 2 bases and J by 2 bases, with 12 bases between. Germline V gene data show CDR1 as SEHNR and CDR2 as FQNEAQ (reference sequence). CDR3 nucleotide sequence: TGTGCCAGCAGCTTATTAGGGCAGGGAAACTATGGCTACACCTTC. Protein product: CASSLLGQGNYGYTF.

V usage is TRBV7-2 and J usage is TRBJ2-3; D gene ambiguous. Per the germline V gene, CDR1 is SGHTA and CDR2 is FQGNSA. This CDR3 region has 14 residues. Trimming stripped 1 base from V and 4 bases from J, with 9 bases between. The CDR3 DNA is TGTGCCAGCAGCTTAGATCGGCTAGCAGATACGCAGTATTTT. Residues: CASSLDRLADTQYF. Looking up the rest from reference TRBV7-2 and TRBJ2-3 gives the full variable domain: GAGVSQSPSNKVTEKGKDVELRCDPISGHTALYWYRQSLGQGLEFLIYFQGNSAPDKSGLPSDRFSAERTGGSVSTLTIQRTQQEDSAVYLCASSLDRLADTQYFGPGTRLTVL.

V gene TRBV29-1 combines with J gene TRBJ2-5, with D unresolved. V was pared by 4 bases and J by 9 bases, with 12 bases between. The CDR3 runs to 11 residues. The germline gives CDR1 SQVTM, CDR2 ANQGSEA. The CDR3 protein is CSVVTGTAQYF. Here the CDR3 DNA reads TGCAGCGTTGTTACGGGTACGGCCCAGTACTTC.

The chain employs TRBV5-4 and TRBJ1-2; D possibly corresponds to TRBD1 (6 bases). V was pared by 0 bases and J by 8 bases, with 11 bases between. The CDR3 consists of 13 residues. Germline V gene lookup returns CDR1 SGHNT and CDR2 YYREEE (reference sequence). The chain's CDR3 is CASSLDGDRGYTF. The CDR3, as DNA: TGTGCCAGCAGCTTGGATGGTGACAGGGGCTACACCTTC.

The V gene is TRBV7-2, the J gene TRBJ2-7; 9 bases match TRBD2. Germline CDR1 reads SGHTA; CDR2 reads FQGNSA. The CDR3 consists of 15 residues. The J segment lost 3 bases and the V segment lost 1 base, leaving 4 bases of the junction unmatched. In nucleotides, the CDR3 is TGTGCCAGCAGCTTAGAGCGGGGGGCAAACTACGAGCAGTACTTC. Protein sequence: CASSLERGANYEQYF.

This chain joins TRBV5-1 and TRBJ2-3; 8 nucleotides align to TRBD2. The junction had 8 bases not matched to a gene; V was cut back by 2 bases and J by 0 bases. In germline, CDR1 is SGHRS, CDR2 YFSETQ. This CDR3 spans 17 amino acids. CDR3 sequence: CASSFLVAGTSTDTQYF. CDR3 nucleotides: TGCGCCAGCAGCTTTTTAGTAGCGGGGACTAGCACAGATACGCAGTATTTT.

V and J are TRBV10-3 and TRBJ1-2, with 8 positions matching TRBD1. This CDR3 contains 16 residues. V was pared by 7 bases and J by 6 bases, with 16 bases of the junction left unmatched. CDR1 and CDR2 from the germline V gene are ENHRY and SYGVKD. The CDR3 region is CAITSTGDGVGHGYTF. In DNA, the CDR3 is TGTGCCATCACCTCGACAGGGGACGGGGTGGGCCATGGCTACACCTTC.

This chain connects TRBV5-1 to TRBJ2-3; TRBD2 matches 13 bases. Germline CDR1 reads SGHRS; CDR2 reads YFSETQ. The CDR3 runs 19 residues. V was pared by 4 bases and J by 0 bases, with 11 bases of the junction left unmatched. CDR3 nucleotides: TGCGCCAGCAGCCTGGACCTGACTAGCGGGAGGCCTAGCACAGATACGCAGTATTTT. Amino acid sequence: CASSLDLTSGRPSTDTQYF.

The chain recombines TRBV5-6 with TRBJ2-3; TRBD1 is a possible D gene (6 bases). V lost 3 bases, J lost 5 bases, and 16 bases lay in between. Germline V CDR1 and CDR2: SGHDT, YYEEEE. The CDR3 has 15 amino acids. CDR3 sequence reads: CASSWQGPIGDTQYF. The CDR3 DNA is TGTGCCAGCAGCTGGCAGGGGCCGATCGGAGATACGCAGTATTTT.

The gene calls are TRBV5-1 and TRBJ2-5, with D possibly matching TRBD2 (6 bases). The CDR3 has 15 amino acids. Trimming left V 3 bases short and J 4 bases short, with 16 bases between. Germline assignment: CDR1 SGHRS and CDR2 YFSETQ. CDR3 coding DNA: TGCGCCAGCAGCTGGGCTGCGGCGGGGTTAGAGACCCAGTACTTC. Encoded protein: CASSWAAAGLETQYF.

The sample holds a few counts of this clone. V is TRBV10-3 and J is TRBJ2-7; D gene unclear. The germline V gene has CDR1 ENHRY and CDR2 SYGVKD. The CDR3 has 13 amino acids. The ends were cut back, 0 bases at V and 3 bases at J, with 6 bases in the middle. CDR3 nucleotides: TGTGCCATCAGTGAGTCGGCCCTCTACGAGCAGTACTTC. Translating gives CAISESALYEQYF.

The chain is built from TRBV9 and TRBJ2-6; tentatively, D is TRBD1 (5 bases). Germline V gene lookup returns CDR1 SGDLS and CDR2 YYNGEE. The CDR3 extends over 15 amino acids. V was pared by 4 bases and J by 0 bases, with 8 bases between. The CDR3 nucleotides are TGTGCCAGCAGCTCAACAGGCTCTGGGGCCAACGTCCTGACTTTC. It is translated as CASSSTGSGANVLTF.

This clone was observed a single time. This chain uses TRBV10-3 with TRBJ2-3; 7 positions agree with TRBD2. CDR1 and CDR2 from the germline V gene are ENHRY and SYGVKD. V shed 2 bases and J 4 bases; nucleotides not matched to a gene: 6. This CDR3 is 15 amino acids long. The CDR3 DNA follows: TGTGCCATCAGTGAGCCGAGCGGGGTTGCAGATACGCAGTATTTT. Translation gives CAISEPSGVADTQYF.

The chain combines TRBV27 with TRBJ2-1; 9 bases agree with TRBD2. The trim removed 6 bases at V and 0 bases at J, leaving 15 bases unmatched. The germline V gene encodes CDR1 MNHEY and CDR2 SMNVEV (reference sequence). This CDR3 is 19 amino acids long. The CDR3 protein is CASSLGVAGVSNSYNEQFF. The CDR3 DNA sequence: TGTGCCAGCAGCCTTGGGGTAGCGGGAGTCAGTAACTCCTACAATGAGCAGTTCTTC.

The chain joins TRBV7-9 to TRBJ1-1; D is unclear. V lost 4 bases to trimming and J lost 0 bases, with 6 bases between them. From germline, CDR1 is SEHNR and CDR2 FQNEAQ (reference sequence). The CDR3 spans 13 residues. CDR3 sequence (DNA): TGTGCCAGCAGCTCACATGTGAACACTGAAGCTTTCTTT. This translates into CASSSHVNTEAFF.